This TCR beta chain was recorded in a study of T-cell memory formation after mild COVID-19. Looking at the study overall: Largely donor-specific TCR clusters were found.

The V gene end was trimmed by 5 bases and the J gene end by 0 bases; junction bases not matched to a gene: 4. The CDR3 covers 16 residues. This clonotype was found a few times. Its specificity is not known. Study outcomes and limitations: Second-wave clones peaking on day 37 lacked confirmed SARS-CoV-2 specificity.

TCRdb reprocessed the 5' RACE reads via MiXCR and lists one record per CDR3 protein. Among nearly 110,000 distinct CDR3 sequences listed, 15% to 20% were seen once. The sequencing input was PBMCs or a T cell subset sorted from them (not recorded which). This clonotype originated in an adult woman who had mild COVID-19 (a few samples of this study predate the infection). Cell type and time point are not known. The rearrangement links TRBV12-3 or TRBV12-4 to TRBJ2-7; 13 bases agree with TRBD2. The CDR3 sequence is CASSPGTSGDSYEQYF. In DNA form, the CDR3 reads TGTGCCAGCAGTCCAGGGACTAGCGGGGACTCCTACGAGCAGTACTTC.